The clone carrying this T cell receptor beta chain was counted many times. Trimming cost V 3 bases and J 7 bases; bases outside gene matches: 5. The CDR3 spans 13 residues. The sample belongs to a study of patients and donors after allogeneic stem cell transplantation. MiXCR, run by TCRdb on the RT-PCR reads, gives a single entry per CDR3 protein. Of some 950 distinct CDR3 sequences in the sample, more than 0.35% are singletons; the top ten hold about a third. This chain uses TRBV12-3 or TRBV12-4 with TRBJ1-2; 7 bases line up with TRBD1. The TCR sequence derives from a human donor who was either an allogeneic HSCT recipient or a stem cell or donor lymphocyte infusion donor (not recorded which). It is not recorded whose cells these are; they may come from a transplant donor. The sequenced material came from blood, either unsorted or a sorted T cell fraction (not recorded which). This CDR3 is CASSFSGGGGYTF. CDR3 DNA sequence: TGTGCCAGCAGTTTCTCAGGGGGAGGTGGCTACACCTTC.